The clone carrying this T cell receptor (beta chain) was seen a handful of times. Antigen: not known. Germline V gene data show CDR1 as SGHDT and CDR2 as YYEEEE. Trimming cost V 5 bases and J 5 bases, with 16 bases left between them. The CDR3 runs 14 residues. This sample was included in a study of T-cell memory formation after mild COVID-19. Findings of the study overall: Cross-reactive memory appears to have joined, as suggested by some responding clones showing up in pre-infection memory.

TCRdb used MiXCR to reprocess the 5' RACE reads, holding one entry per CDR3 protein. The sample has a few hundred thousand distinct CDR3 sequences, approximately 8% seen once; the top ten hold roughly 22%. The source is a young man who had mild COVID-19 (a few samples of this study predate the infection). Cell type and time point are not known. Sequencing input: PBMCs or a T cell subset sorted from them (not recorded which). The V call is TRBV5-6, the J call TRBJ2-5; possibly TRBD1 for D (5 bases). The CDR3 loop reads CASRNRGAEETQYF. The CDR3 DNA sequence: TGTGCCAGCAGGAATAGGGGCGCCGAGGAGACCCAGTACTTC.